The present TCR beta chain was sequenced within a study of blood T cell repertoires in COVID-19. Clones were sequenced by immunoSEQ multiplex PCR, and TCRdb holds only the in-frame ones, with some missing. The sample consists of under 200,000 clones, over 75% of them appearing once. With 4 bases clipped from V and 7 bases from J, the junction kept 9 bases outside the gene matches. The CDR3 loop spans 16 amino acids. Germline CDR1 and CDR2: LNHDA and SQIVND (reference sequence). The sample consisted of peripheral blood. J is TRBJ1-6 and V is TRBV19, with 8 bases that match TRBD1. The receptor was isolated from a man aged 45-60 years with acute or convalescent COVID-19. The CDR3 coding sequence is TGTGCCAGTAGTACCTACTCGACAGGGGCCAATTCACCCCTCCACTTT. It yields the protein CASSTYSTGANSPLHF. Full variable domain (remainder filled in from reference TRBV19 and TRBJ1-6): DGGITQSPKYLFRKEGQNVTLSCEQNLNHDAMYWYRQDPGQGLRLIYYSQIVNDFQKGDIAEGYSVSREKKESFPLTVTSAQKNPTAFYLCASSTYSTGANSPLHFGNGTRLTVT.